The rows below give T cell receptor beta chains drawn from one sample of a study of cytomegalovirus exposure and HLA in healthy donors. Produced via immunoSEQ multiplex PCR; TCRdb's table is partial and in-frame only. The data show about 270,000 clones, about 75% seen once. Sequenced input: PBMCs. These receptors were collected from a female donor in good health and CMV-seronegative. The CDR3 runs from the conserved cysteine through the conserved F or W. D genes are given only for firm matches. Expanded clones get a size class; other rows say once, few or many, or leave the size out.

J | D | V | size | CDR3 | DNA
TRBJ2-3 | TRBD2 | TRBV7-2 | . | CASSLQAGSDTQYF | TGTGCCAGCAGCTTACAAGCGGGATCAGATACGCAGTATTTT
TRBJ2-7 | TRBD2 | TRBV19 | . | CASSRARTSGRYEQYF | TGTGCCAGTAGTAGAGCCAGGACTAGCGGGAGGTACGAGCAGTACTTC
TRBJ2-2 | . | TRBV5-5 | . | CASSSQAGELFF | TGTGCCAGCAGCTCGCAGGCCGGGGAGCTGTTTTTT
TRBJ2-4 | . | TRBV18 | . | CASSRKPGENIQYF | TGTGCCAGCTCACGAAAACCGGGAGAGAACATTCAGTACTTC
TRBJ2-1 | TRBD2 | TRBV4-1 | . | CASSQGASLAGNANEQFF | TGCGCCAGCAGCCAAGGCGCGAGCCTAGCGGGAAATGCCAATGAGCAGTTCTTC
TRBJ2-2 | TRBD1 | TRBV5-1 | . | CASSLDRGYTGELFF | TGCGCCAGCAGCTTGGACAGGGGATACACCGGGGAGCTGTTTTTT
TRBJ1-4 | . | TRBV10-3 | . | CAISESAGGEKLFF | TGTGCCATCAGTGAGTCTGCAGGCGGGGAAAAACTGTTTTTT
TRBJ1-4 | . | TRBV28 | . | CASREGGEKLFF | TGTGCCAGCAGGGAGGGCGGTGAAAAACTGTTTTTT
TRBJ2-1 | . | TRBV4-1 | . | CASSQLQGSNEQFF | TGCGCCAGCAGCCAACTCCAGGGCTCAAATGAGCAGTTCTTC
TRBJ2-1 | TRBD2 | TRBV7-9 | . | CASTGLAGQSYNEQFF | TGTGCCAGCACAGGACTAGCGGGACAGTCCTACAATGAGCAGTTCTTC
TRBJ2-7 | TRBD2 | TRBV28 | . | CASSSLGLAGDLYEQYF | TGTGCCAGCAGTTCCCTGGGACTAGCGGGAGATCTCTACGAGCAGTACTTC
TRBJ1-5 | . | TRBV28 | . | CASSSLVVGGLSNQPQHF | TGTGCCAGCAGTTCTTTGGTCGTCGGAGGCCTTAGCAATCAGCCCCAGCATTTT
TRBJ2-2 | . | TRBV29-1 | . | CSVYRATGELFF | TGCAGCGTTTACAGGGCCACCGGGGAGCTGTTTTTT
TRBJ2-7 | TRBD2 | TRBV2 | few | CASSEEGLAGVYF | TGTGCCAGCAGTGAAGAGGGACTAGCGGGAGTGTACTTC
TRBJ2-3 | TRBD2 | TRBV11-3 | . | CASSLAGVPDTQYF | TGTGCCAGCAGCCTAGCGGGAGTCCCAGATACGCAGTATTTT
TRBJ2-1 | TRBD2 | TRBV4-1 | . | CASSQDSGQVAGGRGYNEQFF | TGCGCCAGCAGCCAAGACTCGGGGCAGGTAGCGGGAGGGCGGGGATACAATGAGCAGTTCTTC
TRBJ1-2 | . | TRBV6-5 | . | CASSEFQRNGYTF | TGTGCCAGCAGTGAATTTCAGAGGAATGGCTACACCTTC
TRBJ2-7 | TRBD2 | TRBV10-3 | once | CAIRQAGGFSDEQYF | TGTGCCATCAGGCAAGCGGGGGGGTTCTCTGATGAGCAGTACTTC
TRBJ2-2 | . | TRBV7-9 | . | CASSSSGWGTGELFF | TGTGCCAGCAGCTCTTCAGGGTGGGGCACCGGGGAGCTGTTTTTT
TRBJ2-2 | TRBD2 | TRBV2 | . | CASSETSGRTGELFF | TGTGCCAGCAGTGAGACTAGCGGGAGGACCGGGGAGCTGTTTTTT
TRBJ1-2 | . | TRBV29-1 | . | CSAEFFAEGSGYTF | TGCAGCGCCGAATTCTTTGCTGAGGGAAGTGGCTACACCTTC
TRBJ2-5 | TRBD1 | TRBV9 | . | CASSDPLDRGGGETQYF | TGTGCCAGCAGCGACCCACTAGACAGGGGCGGAGGAGAGACCCAGTACTTC
TRBJ1-2 | TRBD1 | TRBV27 | . | CASQRTGGFNGYTF | TGTGCCAGCCAAAGGACAGGGGGATTTAATGGCTACACCTTC
TRBJ2-1 | . | TRBV5-5 | . | CASSPGLVNEQFF | TGTGCCAGCAGCCCAGGGCTAGTTAATGAGCAGTTCTTC
TRBJ1-6 | . | TRBV2 | . | CASTNGWDSPLHF | TGTGCCAGCACCAACGGGTGGGATTCACCCCTCCACTTT
TRBJ2-7 | TRBD2 | TRBV7-9 | . | CASSSSGSPYEQYF | TGTGCCAGCAGCTCGAGCGGGAGTCCGTACGAGCAGTACTTC
TRBJ2-7 | . | TRBV7-9 | few | CSSSPSSYEQYF | TGTTCCAGCAGCCCCTCCTCCTACGAGCAGTACTTC
TRBJ2-7 | . | TRBV6-1 | . | CASSGGGTPSYEQYF | TGTGCCAGCAGTGGGGGGGGGACACCCTCCTACGAGCAGTACTTC
TRBJ2-7 | . | TRBV5-4 | . | CASSLGASDYEQYF | TGTGCCAGCAGCTTGGGTGCTAGCGACTACGAGCAGTACTTC
TRBJ2-7 | TRBD2 | TRBV5-1 | . | CASSSGGRGYEQYF | TGCGCCAGCAGCAGTGGTGGGCGGGGGTACGAGCAGTACTTC
TRBJ1-4 | TRBD1 | TRBV7-2 | . | CASSLPPGQGNEKLFF | TGTGCCAGCAGCTTACCCCCGGGACAGGGGAATGAAAAACTGTTTTTT
TRBJ2-3 | TRBD1 | TRBV6-5 | . | CASTPIGTGRDTQYF | TGTGCCAGCACCCCTATCGGGACAGGGCGGGATACGCAGTATTTT
TRBJ2-3 | . | TRBV7-2 | . | CASRLAPLDTQYF | TGTGCCAGCAGACTAGCTCCCCTCGATACGCAGTATTTT
TRBJ2-7 | . | TRBV12-2 | . | CASRLHGRPSDSSYEQYF | TGTGCAAGTCGCCTGCATGGCAGGCCTAGCGATAGCTCCTACGAGCAGTACTTC
TRBJ2-7 | . | TRBV13 | few | CASSLVGTPSEQYF | TGTGCCAGCAGCTTAGTAGGGACTCCCTCCGAGCAGTACTTC
TRBJ2-7 | . | TRBV5-1 | . | CASSLEGSRDSYEQYF | TGCGCCAGCAGCTTGGAGGGGTCGCGGGACTCCTACGAGCAGTACTTC
TRBJ2-1 | TRBD2 | TRBV7-9 | . | CASSSGTSGRAQEFF | TGTGCCAGCAGTTCCGGGACTAGCGGGAGGGCTCAGGAGTTCTTC
TRBJ2-7 | TRBD2 | TRBV27 | . | CASSLRLAVTPYEQYF | TGTGCCAGCAGTTTAAGACTAGCGGTAACTCCCTACGAGCAGTACTTC
TRBJ1-5 | . | TRBV2 | . | CASSDSQFNQPQHF | TGTGCCAGCAGTGACTCTCAGTTCAATCAGCCCCAGCATTTT
TRBJ2-7 | . | TRBV18 | . | CASSPATYEQYF | TGTGCCAGCTCCCCCGCGACCTACGAGCAGTACTTC
TRBJ2-1 | . | TRBV9 | . | CASSGDIAGEQFF | TGTGCCAGCAGCGGGGACATAGCGGGTGAGCAGTTCTTC
TRBJ1-6 | TRBD1 | TRBV5-6 | few | CASSWSGTGLSPLHF | TGTGCCAGCAGCTGGTCCGGGACAGGTCTTTCACCCCTCCACTTT
TRBJ2-1 | . | TRBV5-6 | . | CASSPPQGRGNEQFF | TGTGCCAGCAGCCCGCCACAGGGAAGAGGTAATGAGCAGTTCTTC
TRBJ2-7 | . | TRBV2 | . | CASMIQGNYEQYF | TGTGCCAGCATGATCCAGGGCAACTACGAGCAGTACTTC
TRBJ2-5 | TRBD2 | TRBV5-4 | . | CASSSEAGVWETQYF | TGTGCCAGCAGCTCAGAAGCGGGAGTGTGGGAGACCCAGTACTTC
TRBJ2-7 | . | TRBV19 | . | CASSGLGPYEQYF | TGTGCCAGTAGTGGACTTGGACCCTACGAGCAGTACTTC
TRBJ2-2 | TRBD1 | TRBV6-1 | few | CASSEQGAGTGGNTGELFF | TGTGCCAGCAGTGAACAAGGGGCGGGGACAGGGGGGAACACCGGGGAGCTGTTTTTT
TRBJ2-3 | . | TRBV5-4 | . | CASSFTGRRGRADTQYF | TGTGCCAGCAGCTTCACGGGGCGGAGGGGAAGGGCAGATACGCAGTATTTT
TRBJ2-3 | TRBD2 | TRBV7-2 | . | CASSSGLAENTQYF | TGTGCCAGCAGCTCCGGACTAGCGGAAAATACGCAGTATTTT
TRBJ2-7 | TRBD2 | TRBV18 | few | CASSPPGLAGVSYEQYF | TGTGCCAGCTCACCACCGGGACTAGCGGGAGTCTCCTACGAGCAGTACTTC
TRBJ1-1 | . | TRBV5-3 | once | CARRGRATIGFEAFF | TGTGCCAGAAGGGGGAGGGCGACCATCGGGTTTGAAGCTTTCTTT
TRBJ1-3 | . | TRBV7-2 | . | CASSLQYSGGGNTIYF | TGTGCCAGCAGCTTACAATACAGCGGCGGAGGAAACACCATATATTTT
TRBJ2-2 | . | TRBV2 | . | CASGAISANTGELFF | TGTGCCAGCGGAGCCATTTCCGCGAACACCGGGGAGCTGTTTTTT
TRBJ2-7 | . | TRBV6-5 | few | CASNTEYEQYF | TGTGCCAGCAATACAGAGTACGAGCAGTACTTC
TRBJ1-3 | TRBD1 | TRBV7-3 | . | CASSLMPPTGGIGNTIYF | TGTGCCAGCAGCTTAATGCCCCCGACAGGGGGCATTGGAAACACCATATATTTT
TRBJ1-2 | . | TRBV28 | . | CAVSGQGRNYGYTF | TGTGCCGTATCGGGGCAGGGGCGTAACTATGGCTACACCTTC
TRBJ2-7 | TRBD1 | TRBV5-1 | . | CASSWGQSSYEQYF | TGCGCCAGCAGCTGGGGACAGAGCTCCTACGAGCAGTACTTC
TRBJ2-2 | TRBD2 | TRBV5-1 | few | CASSLPGLAGELFF | TGCGCCAGCAGCTTACCGGGACTAGCCGGGGAGCTGTTTTTT